These 8 T cell receptor beta chains share one sample of origin, sequenced in a study of a mutant IDH1 vaccine in newly diagnosed glioma. The antigens for these receptors are not known. The time point denotes: week 11, during vaccination. Doses comprised 300 ug of mutant IDH1 20-mer peptide each, plus topical imiquimod. The assay was immunoSEQ multiplex PCR, and TCRdb's table has in-frame clones only and misses some. This repertoire shows some 23,000 clones, over 75% found once; its top ten account for approximately 9%. The sequences come from PBMCs, collected from a glioma patient whose treatment included an IDH1 peptide vaccine. The receptors originated from a woman younger than 35 with glioma.

The chain couples TRBV5-1 to TRBJ1-4; the D gene is possibly TRBD1 (5 bases). This CDR3 is built from 14 residues. The germline V gene encodes CDR1 SGHRS and CDR2 YFSETQ. The germline V and J ends were trimmed by 4 bases and 8 bases, with 15 bases remaining between them. As DNA, the CDR3 is TGCGCCAGCAGCACAGGCCTGCGGGGGGAAAAACTGTTTTTT. Translation: CASSTGLRGEKLFF.

In its sample, this clone was seen once. The chain is built from TRBV6-1 and TRBJ1-5, with D perhaps TRBD1 (5 bases). Trimming left V 5 bases short and J 5 bases short, with 13 bases between. Germline assignment: CDR1 MNHNS and CDR2 SASEGT. This CDR3 is built from 14 residues. In nucleotides, the CDR3 is TGTGCCAGCAGTTTTAGGTCGGGGGATCAGCCCCAGCATTTT. Its protein product is CASSFRSGDQPQHF.

This clone ranks as medium-sized. CDR3 protein: CASSGDSNEQFF. The CDR3 DNA reads as TGTGCCAGCTCAGGGGACAGCAATGAGCAGTTCTTC. V and J are TRBV18 and TRBJ2-1; 7 positions match TRBD1. This CDR3 comprises 12 residues. The J segment lost 6 bases and the V segment lost 5 bases, leaving 1 base of the junction unmatched. From germline, CDR1 is KGHSH and CDR2 LQKENI.

The chain joins TRBV5-1 to TRBJ2-7; D uncertain. The CDR3 is 14 amino acids. Germline V gives CDR1 SGHRS, CDR2 YFSETQ. V lost 5 bases, J lost 7 bases, and 19 bases lay in between. CDR3 in DNA: TGCGCCAGCAGTCTTCCCCGAGACGTCGGGGAGCAGTACTTC. It translates to CASSLPRDVGEQYF.

This chain links TRBV5-1 with TRBJ1-2; D might be TRBD1 (5 bases). The ends were cut back, 3 bases at V and 3 bases at J, with 12 bases in the middle. Germline V gene lookup returns CDR1 SGHRS and CDR2 YFSETQ. The CDR3 runs to 14 residues. The CDR3 bases are TGCGCCAGCAGCTCGCCGACAGATTACTATGGCTACACCTTC. Protein: CASSSPTDYYGYTF.

A single count supports this clone. CDR3 DNA: TGTGCCAGCAGCCGCAGCGGGGGAGTCACCGAGACCCAGTACTTC. Amino acid sequence: CASSRSGGVTETQYF. The V call is TRBV5-6, the J call TRBJ2-5; TRBD2 agrees at 8 bases. This CDR3 comprises 15 residues. J gave up 5 bases and V 4 bases, and 10 bases lay outside the gene matches. CDR1 is SGHDT, CDR2 YYEEEE, per germline.

CDR3 DNA sequence: TGCGCCAGCAGCCAAGGTGGGTCAGGGGTCTACGAGCAGTACTTC. Translating it yields CASSQGGSGVYEQYF. This sequence joins TRBV4-3 and TRBJ2-7; D may be TRBD1 (6 bases). The CDR3 is made up of 15 amino acids. Looked up from germline, CDR1 is LGHNA and CDR2 is YSLEER. The V and J ends lost 1 base and 3 bases respectively, with 13 bases between them.

V usage is TRBV6-5 and J usage is TRBJ2-7; D tentatively fits TRBD1 or TRBD2 (5 bases each). Trimming took 2 bases from V and 0 from J, leaving 11 bases between them. Per germline, CDR1 MNHEY and CDR2 SVGAGI. The CDR3 is made up of 15 amino acids. The CDR3 DNA sequence: TGTGCCAGCAGTTACCTGGGGGTTACCTCCTACGAGCAGTACTTC. It encodes CASSYLGVTSYEQYF.